Sequencing of this T cell receptor (beta chain) was carried out in a study of cytomegalovirus exposure and HLA in healthy donors. With respect to this clone: Its antigen remains unknown.

V was clipped by 1 base and J by 0 bases, with 11 bases between them. The CDR3 is made up of 16 amino acids. Per the germline V gene, CDR1 is SGHTA and CDR2 is FQGTGA. The PCR made use of 60 Vbeta and 13 Jbeta primers. TCRdb keeps only in-frame clones here, not all; method: immunoSEQ multiplex PCR. This repertoire shows 100,000 to 150,000 clones, about 78% found once; its top ten account for 1.5%. Study results and limitations: CMV serostatus was the sole immune exposure data available. An apparent linkage of common viral pathogens to several of the most significant clusters emerged in a later analysis.

The sample taken for sequencing was PBMCs. The chain links TRBV7-3 to TRBJ2-3; TRBD2 is a possible D gene (5 bases). The receptor was isolated from a female donor in good health and CMV-seronegative. The CDR3 nucleotides read TGTGCCAGCAGCTTAAACCCAGCGGCTAGCACAGATACGCAGTATTTT. Its protein is CASSLNPAASTDTQYF.